Described below is a single T cell receptor beta chain sequence and its context. The CDR3 spans 15 residues. Trimming removed 1 base at V and 7 bases at J, with 16 bases between. Germline V gene lookup returns CDR1 LGHDT and CDR2 YNNKEL (reference sequence). These data come from a study of blood T cell repertoires in COVID-19. Clones were sequenced by immunoSEQ multiplex PCR, and TCRdb holds only the in-frame ones, with some missing. This table has 90,000 to 130,000 clones, 75% to 80% appearing once. This receptor was obtained from a woman of 80 years or more with active or convalescent COVID-19. The sample consisted of peripheral blood. This chain uses TRBV3-1 (or the pseudogene TRBV3-2) with TRBJ2-5; weak D call: TRBD1 (5 bases). CDR3 sequence reads: CASSQGSGPFGTQYF. The CDR3, as DNA: TGTGCCAGCAGCCAAGGGTCAGGGCCGTTCGGGACCCAGTACTTC.